This T cell receptor (beta chain) originates from a study of cytomegalovirus exposure and HLA in healthy donors (dated by TCRdb to 2015 to 2018). Study-wide context: According to an earlier analysis of 587 of the donors, about 179 million T cells yielded 90 million to 130 million unique TCR beta sequences and about 300 Gb of sequence data. Alongside the repertoire data, information on donor age, sex, ethnicity and CMV serostatus was compiled. The study combined high-throughput TCR immunosequencing, statistical association of individual TCRs with disease status, and machine learning to predict cytomegalovirus infection status. On average, roughly 240,000 unique TCR beta nucleotide sequences were sequenced per donor among some 420 genotyped donors of the cohort, with roughly 19% of those sequences being non-productive. All discovery cohort repertoires had been generated on a single sequencing platform. HLA typing covered class I and class II loci at four-digit resolution. Four or five DR-DQ haplotypes were treated as single units for association and clustering because of strong linkage in the cohort. A later analysis re-examined previously published TCR beta repertoires from about 700 donors and added high-resolution HLA genotyping to investigate patterns of TCR occurrence. The study aimed to test whether signatures of past pathogen exposure could be identified by cataloging public T cell receptors. Roughly 300 gigabases of sequencing data and 80 million or so unique TCR sequences were included in an early release covering 500 to 750 HLA-typed donors. The number of donors typed differed by locus, with about 620-630 for A, B, C, DRB1 and DQB1, around 500 for DQA1, about 610 for DPA1, and 450 to 480 for DPB1. A separate validation cohort of some 130 different subjects was used in addition to the roughly 720-subject first cohort. In an earlier analysis of more than 550 of the donors, high-throughput TCR beta sequencing was used to judge whether each TCR beta V gene segment behaved as functional or pseudogenic. The T cell repertoires of several hundred subjects were profiled by immunosequencing and related to cytomegalovirus serostatus. Of the approximately 400 genotyped donors, approximately 81% were placed in the genetic ancestry cluster associated with self-reported Caucasian donors. A later genetic analysis used genome-wide SNP genotypes for about three fifths of the 666 donors, treating that subset as a discovery cohort. Rather than drawing on any new phenotypic data, the later analysis identified candidate immune exposures from TCR beta sequences and the way those sequences occurred across donors.

Libraries were prepared through the immunoSEQ multiplex PCR assay. For the multiplex PCR, a mixture combining 60 forward primers for TCR Vbeta segments and 13 reverse primers for TCR Jbeta segments was used. A multiplex PCR assay on genomic DNA amplified the CDR3 region of rearranged TCR beta genes. Amplified TCR beta libraries were sequenced as 87-base-pair reads on the Illumina HiSeq System. Concerning the study's data processing: In a later analysis, about 80 million unique TCR beta chains were counted across the 650 to 700 repertoires, and roughly 11 million of these chains were shared by at least two donors. Raw reads were error-corrected and collapsed into unique sequences with a nearest-neighbor algorithm that merged closely related sequences to remove PCR and sequencing errors. Alignment of CDR3 sequences to IMGT reference sequences was used to assign V, D and J gene segments. For a sequence to be retained, at least a six-nucleotide match to both a V gene segment and a J gene segment was required. Rearrangements were called productive when the CDR3 lacked stop codons and stayed in frame with V and J; all others were non-productive. Following IMGT convention, CDR3 was defined as the stretch from the second conserved V-encoded cysteine up to the conserved J-encoded phenylalanine. In an earlier analysis of more than 550 of the donors, sequences lacking an unambiguous match to a single V gene segment were excluded. An earlier analysis of over 450 of the donors classified V segments as functional when productive rearrangements were above 56.7% and as segregating when the standard deviation between donors was above 5%. A statistical classification framework was built to diagnose cytomegalovirus status from the catalog of TCR beta chain sequences. In a later analysis, TCR nucleotide sequences were compared against IMGT/GENE-DB human TR gene sequences so that V and J genes could be assigned. The TCRdist pipeline was used in a later analysis to assign CDR3 sequences and most-parsimonious VDJ recombination scenarios. In a later analysis, each TCR beta chain was defined by its CDR3 amino acid sequence together with its V-gene family, and reads without a unique V-gene family were excluded. To address suspected cross-contamination and a sequencing artifact, a later analysis removed around 600 highly shared, low-generation-probability nucleotide sequences. In a later analysis, a clonal expansion index was calculated for each public chain from normalized within-repertoire ranks of inferred template counts. Generation probabilities in a later analysis came from a VDJ recombination model fitted to out-of-frame rearrangements, and those results were checked against IGoR. A later analysis scored TCR-TCR, TCR-HLA and TCR-CMV co-occurrence with hypergeometric tests, applying a repertoire-size bias correction to TCR pairs. False discovery rates were estimated in a later analysis by permuting HLA or CMV assignments 20 times. In a later analysis, co-occurring TCRs were grouped with DBSCAN, and TCRdist sequence similarity was added when clustering was performed within HLA-allele-positive subsets. Repertoires with fewer than 30,000 or more than 120,000 public chains were left out of co-occurrence clustering, as were five repertoires with anomalous nucleotide sharing. Imported from immuneACCESS, the table was reduced by TCRdb to in-frame sequences with V and J called. These copies leave out some clones; in studies compared against another copy, an unresolved V gene accounts for under half, and the cause of the remainder is not known. The V and J calls and clone size are taken from that table; D and trimming were inferred from the DNA. Counted in this sample were 150,000 to 200,000 clones; 65% to 90% of them appeared once. In total, the top ten clones hold approximately 2% of the sample.

The CDR3 holds 14 amino acids from the cysteine to the phenylalanine. The entry retains the CDR3 DNA only, 42 bases that are in frame from base 1. Relative to germline, V is missing 5 bases and J is missing 2 bases, with 4 bases of the junction outside any gene match. CDR1 is given as LNHDA and CDR2 as SQIVND, both from the germline V gene (reference sequence). In total, 666 healthy bone marrow donors made up the cohort. All cohort members were sampled while nominally healthy, although unrecorded immune exposures were likely present. The donor tested CMV seronegative and was one of the 352 seronegative cohort members. A peripheral blood sample was collected from each donor, and TCR beta sequencing was performed on peripheral blood mononuclear cells. Genomic DNA was extracted from the blood cell samples with the Qiagen DNeasy Blood Extraction Kit. For this clone: What antigen it recognizes has not been identified. Base-call qualities are not available, and no considerably larger clone is one nucleotide away.

The full study reports these points: According to a later analysis, most CMV-associated TCR beta chains appeared to be HLA-restricted, and the HLA associations seemed to be driven largely by CMV exposure. The cohort was sequenced for TCR beta chains only, and without alpha or paired-chain data the features that could be detected were limited. Because HLA typing was unavailable for some donors at each locus, only the typed subset was used in association tests. A later genetic analysis reported fewer N-insertions in productive TCRs among donors in an Asian-associated ancestry cluster than the roughly 670-donor mean. A cluster of highly shared sequence variants was judged likely to represent a technical artifact of the sequencing pipeline. Because counts were too low, roughly 18 rarely observed V segments, including chromosome 9 orphons, were left out of the earlier analysis of 500 to 750 of the donors. The authors suggested that the approach could potentially be generalized to other disease states and immunological phenotypes. Some IMGT-functional V segments, including TRBV6-2 and TRBV6-3, could not be told apart with the 87-base-pair reads, so those segments were excluded. In vitro tests confirmed that a few of the cytomegalovirus-associated TCR beta chains recognize cytomegalovirus antigens. Correlated functional status among segregating V segments might be attributable to linkage disequilibrium, but an unknown experimental factor could not be ruled out. A later analysis associated 15,000 or so TCR beta sequences with specific HLA alleles at a false discovery rate of 0.05. For the cohort, immune exposure information was limited to CMV serostatus. An earlier analysis of approximately 530 of the donors showed that most TCR beta V segments appeared in productive rearrangements either about 87% or about 30% of the time, which broadly matched IMGT annotations. In a later analysis, the rate of TCR association differed among HLA loci, with DRB1 alleles having the most associated TCRs and HLA-C alleles having the fewest. A further reported finding was that TCR beta sequences accurately predicted the HLA-A and HLA-B alleles for most subjects in the first cohort. The classifier was reported to diagnose cytomegalovirus status with high specificity and sensitivity in both the original and validation cohorts. A total of some 180 TCR beta chains were listed by the study as associated with cytomegalovirus. V-gene and J-gene trimming of TCR beta chains was associated with a missense DCLRE1C variant in a later genetic analysis, and the association was replicated in an independent cohort. When HLA alleles, especially DR and DQ, strongly co-occurred, TCR associations were difficult to assign to individual alleles. Compared with equally common non-associated chains, HLA-associated TCR beta chains in a later analysis were more clonally expanded and had lower generation probabilities. Most TCR sequences were seen in very few donors, while some public TCRs were found in many individuals. Sequencing depth was assumed to be roughly uniform across donors in the presence/absence analyses, though that assumption may not hold. According to a later analysis, parvovirus B19, influenza, CMV and Epstein-Barr virus appeared linked to several top co-occurrence clusters.

The chain is made from TRBV19 and TRBJ2-7, and 9 bases in between align with TRBD1. The sequence derives from a woman between 18 and 29 years old in good health and CMV-seronegative. The sequenced sample was PBMCs. The DNA is TGTGCCAGTAGTCTGTGGACAGGGGCCTACGAGCAGTACTTC. This yields the protein CASSLWTGAYEQYF.